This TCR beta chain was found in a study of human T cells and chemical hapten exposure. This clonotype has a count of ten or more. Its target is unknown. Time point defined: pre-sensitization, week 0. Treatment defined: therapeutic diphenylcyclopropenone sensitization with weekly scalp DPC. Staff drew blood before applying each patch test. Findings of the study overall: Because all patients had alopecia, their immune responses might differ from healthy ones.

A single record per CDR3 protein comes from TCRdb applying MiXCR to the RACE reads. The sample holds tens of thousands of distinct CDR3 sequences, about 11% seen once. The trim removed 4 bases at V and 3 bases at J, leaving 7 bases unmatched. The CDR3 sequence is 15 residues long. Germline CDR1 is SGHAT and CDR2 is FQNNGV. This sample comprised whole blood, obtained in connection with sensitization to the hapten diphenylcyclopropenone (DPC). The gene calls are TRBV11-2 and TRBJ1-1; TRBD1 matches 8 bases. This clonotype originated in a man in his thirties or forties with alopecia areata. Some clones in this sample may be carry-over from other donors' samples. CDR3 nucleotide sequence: TGTGCCAGCAGCTCCAGGGGGCGCCAGGACACTGAAGCTTTCTTT. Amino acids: CASSSRGRQDTEAFF.